These 32 T cell receptor beta chains share one sample of origin, sequenced in a study of blood T cells in healthy people across ages. With a J-beta primer mix and a sample-barcoded 5' primer, a second PCR ran roughly 6 to 11 cycles. TCRdb reprocessed the 5' RACE reads with MiXCR, giving one entry per CDR3 protein. The table records 1.5 million to 2 million distinct CDR3 sequences, roughly two fifths of them present only once. The sequenced sample was blood. The receptors were gathered from a human donor in good health.

This clonotype was recorded a few times. The chain joins TRBV7-2 to TRBJ2-5, with D possibly TRBD1 on 6 matching bases. The CDR3 extends over 14 amino acids. Germline V lookup: CDR1 SGHTA, CDR2 FQGNSA. The V end lost 6 bases, the J end lost 2 bases, and 13 bases lay between the germline ends. The chain's CDR3 is CASSQGGRQETQYF. CDR3 nucleotide sequence: TGTGCCAGCAGTCAAGGGGGTCGTCAAGAGACCCAGTACTTC.

The V and J genes are TRBV20-1 and TRBJ1-2; D may be TRBD1 (5 bases). CDR3 length equals 12 residues. Per germline, CDR1 DFQATT and CDR2 SNEGSKA (reference sequence). Trimming removed 8 bases from V and 5 bases from J, with 15 bases in between. CDR3: CSTRPEGYGYTF. In DNA form, the CDR3 reads TGCAGTACCAGGCCGGAGGGGTATGGCTACACCTTC.

The rearrangement links TRBV27 to TRBJ1-1, with 8 bases fitting TRBD1. This CDR3 is 14 amino acids long. With 6 bases clipped from V and 4 bases from J, the junction kept 7 bases outside the gene matches. CDR1 MNHEY and CDR2 SMNVEV come from the germline V gene (reference sequence). Here the CDR3 DNA reads TGTGCCAGCAGCCAAAGACAGGGGATCACTGAAGCTTTCTTT. Translation gives CASSQRQGITEAFF.

The V gene is TRBV7-9, the J gene TRBJ2-1, with D maybe TRBD2 (6 bases). The V and J ends lost 4 bases and 2 bases respectively, with 15 bases between them. The CDR3 consists of 16 residues. Germline assignment: CDR1 SEHNR and CDR2 FQNEAQ (reference sequence). DNA for the CDR3: TGTGCCAGCAGCTCTTTACTAGCTTTAACCTACAATGAGCAGTTCTTC. It specifies CASSSLLALTYNEQFF.

This clonotype was seen a few times. This rearrangement joins TRBV7-6 to TRBJ2-7; 15 positions agree with TRBD2. The germline gives CDR1 SGHVS, CDR2 FNYEAQ. This CDR3 spans 20 amino acids. V shed 1 base and J 4 bases; nucleotides not matched to a gene: 14. The CDR3 DNA sequence: TGTGCCAGCAGCTTAGGGCCTCCGGGACTAGCGGGGGGTAGTACTTACGAGCAGTACTTC. This codes for CASSLGPPGLAGGSTYEQYF.

The V and J genes are TRBV7-2 and TRBJ2-1; 8 bases are shared with TRBD2. The CDR3 extends over 16 amino acids. Per the germline V gene, CDR1 is SGHTA and CDR2 is FQGNSA. J was trimmed by 9 bases and V by 1 base; bases with no gene match: 11. CDR3 in amino acids: CASSLVGVAAGGEQFF. CDR3 in DNA: TGTGCCAGCAGCTTAGTGGGCGTAGCGGCGGGAGGTGAGCAGTTCTTC.

The chain recombines TRBV28 with TRBJ2-4, with 8 bases that match TRBD1. The J call is doubtful: the DNA matches TRBJ2-7 better. CDR1 and CDR2 from the germline V gene are MDHEN and SYDVKM. The CDR3 is made up of 14 amino acids. The CDR3 protein is CASSKPGQVYEQYF. CDR3 sequence (DNA): TGTGCCAGCAGTAAACCGGGACAGGTATACGAGCAGTACTTC.

There are a few counts of this clonotype. The V gene is TRBV4-2, the J gene TRBJ1-2; 7 bases agree with TRBD1. The V gene's germline CDR1 is LGHNA and CDR2 YNFKEQ. With 0 bases clipped from V and 7 bases from J, the junction kept 11 bases outside the gene matches. The CDR3 has 16 residues. The CDR3 bases are TGTGCCAGCAGCCAAGAGGTTCGACAGGGTGGAAGTGGCTACACCTTC. It specifies CASSQEVRQGGSGYTF.

This clonotype occurred a few times. The V call is TRBV6-5, the J call TRBJ2-5; either TRBD1 or TRBD2 may supply D (5 bases each). The CDR3 is made up of 15 amino acids. The germline V and J ends were trimmed by 4 bases and 2 bases, with 14 bases remaining between them. The germline V gene encodes CDR1 MNHEY and CDR2 SVGAGI. CDR3 bases: TGTGCCAGCAGTTTGGTCAACAGGAGGCAAGAGACCCAGTACTTC. Protein sequence: CASSLVNRRQETQYF.

The sample holds a few counts of this clonotype. V usage is TRBV7-2 and J usage is TRBJ1-6; 7 bases match TRBD1. The CDR3 is 16 amino acids. In germline, CDR1 is SGHTA, CDR2 FQGNSA. The junction had 11 bases not matched to a gene; V was cut back by 5 bases and J by 7 bases. In DNA, the CDR3 is TGTGCCAGCAGCCCCCGGACAGGTTTCGGCAATTCACCCCTCCACTTT. Encoded protein: CASSPRTGFGNSPLHF.

The rearrangement uses TRBV2 and TRBJ1-5, with D perhaps matching TRBD1 (5 bases). The CDR3 runs 14 residues. Germline V gene data show CDR1 as SNHLY and CDR2 as FYNNEI. Trimming shortened V by 6 bases and J by 1 base, and 10 bases separated the two germline ends. The CDR3 sequence is CASRGDTSNQPQHF. CDR3 coding DNA: TGTGCCAGCAGAGGGGATACGAGCAATCAGCCCCAGCATTTT.

The rearrangement joins TRBV5-1 to TRBJ1-1; the D is unclear. There are 13 residues in the CDR3. V dropped 4 bases and J dropped 7 bases, with 14 bases sitting between them. CDR1 is SGHRS, CDR2 YFSETQ, per germline. DNA for the CDR3: TGCGCCAGCAGCCCACACAATACAGATGAAGCTTTCTTT. It codes for CASSPHNTDEAFF.

This clonotype occurred a few times. The chain joins TRBV7-9 to TRBJ2-1; D is unresolved. The CDR3 runs 13 residues. Trimming cost V 6 bases and J 2 bases, with 8 bases left between them. Germline V gene lookup returns CDR1 SEHNR and CDR2 FQNEAQ (reference sequence). CDR3 sequence: CASRQRTYNEQFF. CDR3 nucleotides: TGTGCCAGCAGACAGAGGACCTACAATGAGCAGTTCTTC.

The chain carries TRBV14 and TRBJ1-3, with a weak D call TRBD1 (5 bases). Trimming removed 1 base at V and 14 bases at J, with 15 bases between. Looked up from germline, CDR1 is SGHDN and CDR2 is FVKESK. CDR3 length equals 13 residues. The CDR3 coding sequence is TGTGCCAGCAGCCAAGTACACGGAGGCAGGGTATATTTT. Protein sequence: CASSQVHGGRVYF.

This clonotype was observed a few times. V is TRBV13 and J is TRBJ2-7, with TRBD1 matching 8 bases. Per the germline V gene, CDR1 is PRHDT and CDR2 is FYEKMQ (reference sequence). CDR3 length: 16 amino acids. With V trimmed by 0 bases and J by 1 base, 5 bases remained unmatched. CDR3 amino acids: CASSLGRQGRSYEQYF. DNA of the CDR3: TGTGCCAGCAGCTTAGGTCGACAGGGGAGGTCCTACGAGCAGTACTTC.

This clonotype was observed a few times. The chain carries TRBV7-8 and TRBJ2-3; D is uncertain. CDR3 length: 13 amino acids. Germline values: CDR1 SGHVS, CDR2 FQNEAQ. The V end was cut by 5 bases, the J end by 2 bases, with 8 bases between. CDR3 DNA: TGTGCCAGCAGCCGCAGAAACACAGATACGCAGTATTTT. Protein sequence: CASSRRNTDTQYF.

This clonotype was picked up a small number of times. This rearrangement joins TRBV6-6 to TRBJ1-2; 9 bases agree with TRBD1. This CDR3 spans 14 amino acids. Germline V lookup: CDR1 MNHNY, CDR2 SVGAGI (reference sequence). V lost 6 bases, J lost 4 bases, and 6 bases stayed unmatched. Here the CDR3 reads CASSRQGVSYGYTF. CDR3 bases: TGTGCCAGCAGCCGACAGGGGGTGAGCTATGGCTACACCTTC.

The chain recombines TRBV5-1 with TRBJ2-1; 13 bases are shared with TRBD2. Trimming took 1 base from V and 9 from J; bases not matched to a gene: 10. The CDR3 length is 17 residues. Germline V lookup: CDR1 SGHRS, CDR2 YFSETQ. CDR3 loop: CASSLIPTSGGLGEQFF. The CDR3 bases are TGCGCCAGCAGCTTGATCCCGACTAGCGGGGGGTTGGGTGAGCAGTTCTTC. Complete variable domain (other parts from reference TRBV5-1 and TRBJ2-1): KAGVTQTPRYLIKTRGQQVTLSCSPISGHRSVSWYQQTPGQGLQFLFEYFSETQRNKGNFPGRFSGRQFSNSRSEMNVSTLELGDSALYLCASSLIPTSGGLGEQFFGPGTRLTVL.

V usage is TRBV7-8 and J usage is TRBJ1-1, with no clear D. This CDR3 has 14 residues. Germline CDR1 is SGHVS and CDR2 is FQNEAQ. V was trimmed by 5 bases and J by 4 bases, leaving 14 bases between them. CDR3 sequence (DNA): TGTGCCAGCAGCGCGGGAAGGCGGGTCACTGAAGCTTTCTTT. Translated: CASSAGRRVTEAFF.

In its sample, this clonotype was seen a few times. The chain has TRBV7-2 and TRBJ1-2; D remains ambiguous. The germline V gene has CDR1 SGHTA and CDR2 FQGNSA. The CDR3 is 17 residues long. V shed 5 bases and J shed 4 bases, with 23 bases lying between them. CDR3 sequence reads: CASSPGTIKKVSYGYTF. The CDR3 region has the DNA TGTGCCAGCAGCCCGGGTACAATTAAGAAAGTGAGCTATGGCTACACCTTC. The full variable domain, rest sourced from reference TRBV7-2 and TRBJ1-2, is GAGVSQSPSNKVTEKGKDVELRCDPISGHTALYWYRQSLGQGLEFLIYFQGNSAPDKSGLPSDRFSAERTGGSVSTLTIQRTQQEDSAVYLCASSPGTIKKVSYGYTFGSGTRLTVV.

A note on this clonotype: Since a much larger clone is just one base distant, this may be a read error. The chain joins TRBV20-1 to TRBJ1-1; D is unresolved. Trimming pared 1 base from V and 10 bases from J, leaving 19 bases between. This CDR3 is 14 amino acids long. Germline values: CDR1 DFQATT, CDR2 SNEGSKA (reference sequence). CDR3 nucleotides: TGCAGTGCTAGAGCTTTTCGGGTCTCCCGGATAGCTTTCTTT. It is translated as CSARAFRVSRIAFF.

DNA of the CDR3: TGTGCCAGCAGAATAGACAGAGTCGGCGAGCAGTTCTTC. It translates to CASRIDRVGEQFF. The V gene is TRBV2, the J gene TRBJ2-1; the D gene is possibly TRBD1 (5 bases). Germline V CDR1 and CDR2: SNHLY, FYNNEI. The V end lost 6 bases, the J end lost 10 bases, and 16 bases lay between the germline ends. The CDR3 contains 13 residues.

V usage is TRBV5-1 and J usage is TRBJ2-7, with 7 bases lining up with TRBD1. This CDR3 comprises 16 residues. Germline V gene lookup returns CDR1 SGHRS and CDR2 YFSETQ. Unmatched junction bases numbered 10, after V lost 4 bases and J lost 0 bases. CDR3 in DNA: TGCGCCAGCAGCCCGAGATTTGGGACAGACTCCTACGAGCAGTACTTC. Translation gives CASSPRFGTDSYEQYF.

There are a few counts of this clonotype. The rearrangement links TRBV7-2 to TRBJ2-7; no clear D gene. The CDR3 spans 15 residues. Trimming took 5 bases from V and 3 from J, leaving 17 bases between them. Germline V lookup: CDR1 SGHTA, CDR2 FQGNSA. The CDR3 DNA reads TGTGCCAGCAGCCCGCTCCCCGTTCGTGGCTACGAGCAGTACTTC. It is translated as CASSPLPVRGYEQYF. The variable domain in full, completed from reference TRBV7-2 and TRBJ2-7, reads GAGVSQSPSNKVTEKGKDVELRCDPISGHTALYWYRQSLGQGLEFLIYFQGNSAPDKSGLPSDRFSAERTGGSVSTLTIQRTQQEDSAVYLCASSPLPVRGYEQYFGPGTRLTVT.

The chain uses TRBV2 and TRBJ2-3; TRBD2 is a possible D gene (7 bases). Germline lookup yields CDR1 SNHLY and CDR2 FYNNEI. Between the trimmed V and J ends, which lost 5 bases and 0 bases, there was a span of 18 bases. The CDR3 length is 17 residues. This CDR3 reads CASSPFQGTNSTDTQYF. DNA for the CDR3: TGTGCCAGCAGTCCCTTCCAGGGGACTAATAGCACAGATACGCAGTATTTT.

The V gene is TRBV5-1, the J gene TRBJ2-5; D gene uncertain. Germline values: CDR1 SGHRS, CDR2 YFSETQ. V was shortened by 0 bases and J by 1 base, with 10 bases between the two germline ends. This CDR3 region has 15 residues. CDR3 amino acids: CASSLEARPQETQYF. The CDR3 nucleotides read TGCGCCAGCAGCTTGGAGGCTCGCCCCCAAGAGACCCAGTACTTC.

This clonotype was recorded a few times. The CDR3 DNA reads TGTGCCAATAGTGTAATAAGCAGGGTTTATGAGCAGTTCTTC. Protein product: CANSVISRVYEQFF. The V gene is TRBV6-1, the J gene TRBJ2-1, with TRBD1 as a possible D gene (5 bases). This CDR3 region has 14 residues. The V end lost 10 bases, the J end lost 8 bases, and 21 bases lay between the germline ends. Per the germline V gene, CDR1 is MNHNS and CDR2 is SASEGT.

Concerning this clonotype: The junction departs from the called germline gene at one end, perhaps through a read error. The rearrangement links TRBV3-1 to TRBJ2-1; TRBD2 agrees at 7 bases. The CDR3 is 11 residues long. Per the germline V gene, CDR1 is LGHDT and CDR2 is YNNKEL (reference sequence). Here the CDR3 DNA reads TGTGCCAACAGCCTCGGCGGGGGGCAGTTCTTC. Residues: CANSLGGGQFF.

The gene calls are TRBV12-3 or TRBV12-4 and TRBJ1-5, with 7 nucleotides matching TRBD1. The J segment lost 2 bases and the V segment lost 7 bases, leaving 8 bases of the junction unmatched. This CDR3 contains 15 residues. For the CDR3, the DNA is TGTGCCAGCAAGGGACAGAGTCGGGGCAATCAGCCCCAGCATTTT. It codes for CASKGQSRGNQPQHF.

In its sample, this clonotype was seen a few times. The CDR3 DNA reads TGCAGCGCGGGGGGACAGGGAGGCACTGAAGCTTTCTTT. Protein: CSAGGQGGTEAFF. V is TRBV29-1 and J is TRBJ1-1; TRBD1 matches at 9 bases. CDR1 is SQVTM and CDR2 is ANQGSEA in the germline V gene. This CDR3 spans 13 amino acids. The V and J ends lost 7 bases and 4 bases, in that order; junction bases with no gene match: 7.

The V gene is TRBV20-1, the J gene TRBJ2-7; D gene ambiguous. Germline-derived CDR1 and CDR2 are DFQATT and SNEGSKA (reference sequence). This CDR3 comprises 15 residues. V lost 0 bases, J lost 0 bases, and 12 bases lay in between. The CDR3 region has the DNA TGCAGTGCTAGAGATTATCAGGAAAACTCCTACGAGCAGTACTTC. Residues: CSARDYQENSYEQYF.

The count of this clonotype is one. V and J are TRBV7-6 and TRBJ1-1; D perhaps matches TRBD1 (5 bases). Per the germline V gene, CDR1 is SGHVS and CDR2 is FNYEAQ. The CDR3 extends over 15 amino acids. The V gene lost 5 bases and the J gene lost 3 bases, with 16 bases spanning the gap. CDR3 DNA sequence: TGTGCCAGCAGCCGAAGGGGTGGTCAGGACACTGAAGCTTTCTTT. Translation: CASSRRGGQDTEAFF.